This T cell receptor beta chain derives from a study of blood T cells in healthy people across ages. With 3 bases removed from V and 2 bases from J, the gap between germline ends came to 11 bases. Germline V lookup: CDR1 SGDLS, CDR2 YYNGEE. This CDR3 spans 14 amino acids. This clonotype is medium-sized within its sample. PCR was performed a second time for 7 to 11 cycles using a sample-barcoded 5' primer and a J-beta primer mix. Every cDNA molecule carried a tag from a template-switch adaptor bearing 12 random nucleotides. Sequencing recovered at least 3 million CDR3-containing paired-end reads from each sample. TCRdb independently ran MiXCR on the 5' RACE reads; one entry per CDR3 protein. This sample carries roughly 700,000 distinct CDR3 sequences, about 30% of them seen once, and the ten largest clones take less than 20%. Per-sample PBMC isolation yielded at least 6.5 million cells.

The J gene is TRBJ2-5, the V gene TRBV9; D perhaps matches TRBD2 (5 bases). This clonotype was sampled from a woman at least 80 years old in good health. Sequencing input: blood. CDR3 amino acids: CASSGPGVQETQYF. The CDR3 DNA sequence: TGTGCCAGCAGCGGACCCGGGGTTCAAGAGACCCAGTACTTC.